This T cell receptor beta chain was sequenced during a study of cytomegalovirus exposure and HLA in healthy donors. Both 60 Vbeta primers and 13 Jbeta primers went into the PCR. Clones were sequenced by immunoSEQ multiplex PCR, and TCRdb holds only the in-frame ones, with some missing. The table includes some 150,000 clones, more than 60% detected once. As to this clone: Its target is not known.

Study-wide results and limits: In most subjects, TCR beta sequences reportedly gave accurate predictions of HLA-A and HLA-B alleles. The study dropped some indistinguishable V segments, TRBV6-2 and TRBV6-3 among them.

J gave up 0 bases and V 3 bases, and 6 bases lay outside the gene matches. Germline V gene sequence: CDR1 SGHDT, CDR2 YYEEEE. This CDR3 region has 15 residues. Sample: PBMCs. The source of this sequence is a middle-aged man in good health and CMV-seronegative. This chain connects TRBV5-6 to TRBJ2-7, with TRBD2 matching over 7 bases. DNA of the CDR3: TGTGCCAGCAGCTCCCTTGGGGGGGGCTCCTACGAGCAGTACTTC. Encoded protein: CASSSLGGGSYEQYF.